These T cell receptor beta chains were read from a single sample in a study of T cell clusters in autoimmune cytopenias. After re-calling the multiplex PCR reads, TCRdb lists one entry per CDR3 protein, DNA absent. Here the sample table reports roughly 6,600 distinct CDR3 sequences. These data were also reused for a study on T cell repertoires in aging, cancer and after chemotherapy.

Source material: peripheral blood. These TCRs come from a human donor in good health. CDR3s include the opening cysteine and the closing phenylalanine or tryptophan. Expanded clones get a size class; other rows say once, few or many, or leave the size out.

v_gene: TRBV6-1
len: 12
j_gene: TRBJ1-2
abundance: NA
CDR3aa: CASSDPGRVYTF

v_gene: TRBV19
len: 11
j_gene: TRBJ1-4
abundance: medium-sized
CDR3aa: CASRTGGQLFF

v_gene: TRBV5-6
len: 12
j_gene: TRBJ2-1
abundance: medium-sized
CDR3aa: CASSLKGNEQFF

v_gene: TRBV28
len: 15
j_gene: TRBJ2-3
abundance: NA
CDR3aa: CASSFSGLAGVTQYF

v_gene: TRBV12-3/TRBV12-4
len: 13
j_gene: TRBJ2-3
abundance: medium-sized
CDR3aa: CASSVIRTDTQYF

v_gene: TRBV6-1
len: 15
j_gene: TRBJ2-6
abundance: NA
CDR3aa: CASSRQPSGANVLTF

v_gene: TRBV19
len: 12
j_gene: TRBJ2-5
abundance: medium-sized
CDR3aa: CASAPSAETQYF

v_gene: TRBV5-4
len: 14
j_gene: TRBJ1-2
abundance: medium-sized
CDR3aa: CASSLGLGNYGYTF

v_gene: TRBV15
len: 16
j_gene: TRBJ1-2
abundance: NA
CDR3aa: CATSSHHGNPHYGYTF

v_gene: TRBV29-1
len: 13
j_gene: TRBJ2-1
abundance: NA
CDR3aa: CSVEAVVAYEQFF

v_gene: TRBV6-4
len: 15
j_gene: TRBJ2-3
abundance: NA
CDR3aa: CASSGLAASTDTQYF

v_gene: TRBV19
len: 16
j_gene: TRBJ2-5
abundance: NA
CDR3aa: CASRPGLAGSQETQYF

v_gene: TRBV20-1
len: 14
j_gene: TRBJ2-7
abundance: NA
CDR3aa: CSAISGGRGYEQYF

v_gene: TRBV30
len: 13
j_gene: TRBJ1-1
abundance: medium-sized
CDR3aa: CAWSVGTKPEAFF

v_gene: TRBV24-1
len: 14
j_gene: TRBJ2-7
abundance: NA
CDR3aa: CATSTQQGIYEQYF

v_gene: TRBV12-3/TRBV12-4
len: 13
j_gene: TRBJ2-7
abundance: medium-sized
CDR3aa: CASSLGSLYEQYF

v_gene: TRBV18
len: 14
j_gene: TRBJ2-7
abundance: NA
CDR3aa: CASSDSATSYEQYF

v_gene: TRBV19
len: 17
j_gene: TRBJ1-2
abundance: NA
CDR3aa: CASSVQPGQGGDYGYTF

v_gene: TRBV27
len: 18
j_gene: TRBJ2-1
abundance: NA
CDR3aa: CASSLLGPEGGRYNEQFF

v_gene: TRBV7-2
len: 20
j_gene: TRBJ2-2
abundance: NA
CDR3aa: CASSIAVKGASGGFTGELFF

v_gene: TRBV6-5
len: 15
j_gene: TRBJ1-2
abundance: medium-sized
CDR3aa: CASSPLGQGARGYTF

v_gene: TRBV6-5
len: 18
j_gene: TRBJ2-1
abundance: medium-sized
CDR3aa: CASSYSGSFGDTYNEQFF